The clone carrying this T cell receptor (beta chain) was counted between two and nine times. The data derive from a study of PD-L1 blockade in urothelial cancer. Background on the study: Patients commenced atezolizumab around 2014, and it was given at 1,200 mg intravenously every 3 weeks. Treatment start was followed by blood analysis at 3 weeks (second dose) and again at 6 weeks. Peripheral blood specimens exhibited a median yield of 141,255 T cells.

Trimming removed 4 bases from V and 5 bases from J, with 15 bases in between. The length of the CDR3 is 15 residues. Germline loops: CDR1 SGHNT, CDR2 YYREEE (reference sequence). The time point is: pretreatment peripheral blood. Individual patients had between 1 and 8 samples, taken pretreatment and on-treatment. Sequencing was performed with immunoSEQ multiplex PCR; in TCRdb, only in-frame clones are kept and a portion is missing. Here the sample spans approximately 32,000 clones, 82% being singletons. The origin of this receptor is a man aged 55 to 70 with urothelial cancer. The rearrangement joins TRBV5-4 to TRBJ2-2; TRBD1 is a possible D gene (5 bases). Here the sequenced sample was PBMCs, taken around atezolizumab (anti-PD-L1) treatment. As DNA, the CDR3 is TGTGCCAGCAGCCGAGACAGAATTAGAACCGGGGAGCTGTTTTTT. Translation: CASSRDRIRTGELFF.